This record looks at one T cell receptor beta chain sequence and its context. The data derive from a study of blood T cell repertoires in COVID-19. Per the study methods: The authors estimated nucleated cell counts from reference gene primer amplification. Sequencing used immunoSEQ multiplex PCR; TCRdb keeps in-frame clones, though not all of them. That table is the source of V, J and clone size, and D and trimming were worked out from the DNA. This table has approximately 260,000 clones, about 86% appearing once. The ends lost 3 bases at V and 6 bases at J; junction bases unmatched: 12. The CDR3 sequence is 17 residues long. CDR1 is LNHDA and CDR2 is SQIVND in the germline V gene (reference sequence).

The rearrangement joins TRBV19 to TRBJ2-1; 9 nucleotides line up with TRBD2. Sequencing was done on a sample of PBMCs or T cells enriched from blood (not recorded which). The sequence derives from a woman aged 40 to 50 with acute COVID-19. Here the CDR3 DNA reads TGTGCCAGTAGTATTCGGCTAGCGGGACTGGACGCCAATGAGCAGTTCTTC. This sequence encodes CASSIRLAGLDANEQFF.